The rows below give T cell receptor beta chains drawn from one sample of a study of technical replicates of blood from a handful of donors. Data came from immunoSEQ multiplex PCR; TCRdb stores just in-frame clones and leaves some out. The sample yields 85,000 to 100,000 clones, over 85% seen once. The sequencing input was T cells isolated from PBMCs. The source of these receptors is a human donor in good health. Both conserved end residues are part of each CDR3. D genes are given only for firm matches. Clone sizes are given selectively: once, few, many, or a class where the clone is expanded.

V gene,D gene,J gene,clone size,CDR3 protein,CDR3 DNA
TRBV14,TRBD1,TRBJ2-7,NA,CASSLRDREWYEQYF,TGTGCCAGCAGCCTCCGGGACAGGGAATGGTACGAGCAGTACTTC
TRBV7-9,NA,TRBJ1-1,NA,CASSTNRVQNTEAFF,TGTGCCAGCAGCACCAACAGGGTGCAAAACACTGAAGCTTTCTTT
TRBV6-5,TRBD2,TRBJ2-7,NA,CASSYSEAGGVYEQYF,TGTGCCAGCAGTTACTCGGAGGCGGGAGGAGTCTACGAGCAGTACTTC
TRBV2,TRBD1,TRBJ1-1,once,CASSFTGGRLPNTEAFF,TGTGCCAGCAGTTTTACAGGGGGGCGACTACCGAACACTGAAGCTTTCTTT
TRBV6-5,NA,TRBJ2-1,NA,CASTTSSYNEQFF,TGTGCCAGCACCACTAGCTCTTACAATGAGCAGTTCTTC
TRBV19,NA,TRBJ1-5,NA,CASNLRQGLNQPQHF,TGTGCCAGTAACCTCCGGCAGGGCCTAAATCAGCCCCAGCATTTT
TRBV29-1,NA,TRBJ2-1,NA,CSAERGFDNEQFF,TGCAGCGCCGAACGGGGTTTCGACAATGAGCAGTTCTTC
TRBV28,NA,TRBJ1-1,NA,CASSSRQVEAFF,TGTGCCAGCAGTTCGAGACAGGTTGAAGCTTTCTTT
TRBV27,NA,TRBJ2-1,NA,CASSFLGSSYNEQFF,TGTGCCAGCAGTTTCCTCGGGAGCTCCTACAATGAGCAGTTCTTC
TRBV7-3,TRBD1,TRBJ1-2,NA,CASSQSGQARQNGYTF,TGTGCCAGCAGCCAATCCGGACAGGCCAGACAGAATGGCTACACCTTC
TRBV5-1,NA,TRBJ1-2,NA,CASSPGTPVLGGYTF,TGCGCCAGCAGCCCCGGGACACCTGTTTTAGGCGGCTACACCTTC
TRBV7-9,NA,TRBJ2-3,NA,CASSYPEVGNLNTDTQYF,TGTGCCAGCAGCTACCCGGAGGTGGGAAACCTTAACACAGATACGCAGTATTTT
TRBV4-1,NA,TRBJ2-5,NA,CASRADGGETQYF,TGCGCCAGCAGAGCGGACGGGGGAGAGACCCAGTACTTC
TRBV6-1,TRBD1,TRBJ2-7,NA,CASSGRQGPYEQYF,TGTGCCAGCAGTGGCCGACAGGGGCCCTACGAGCAGTACTTC
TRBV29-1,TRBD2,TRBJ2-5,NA,CSVSGTSETQYF,TGCAGCGTATCCGGGACTAGCGAGACCCAGTACTTC
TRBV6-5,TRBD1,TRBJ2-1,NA,CASSYSTGKGNRFF,TGTGCCAGCAGTTACTCGACAGGGAAGGGGAATCGGTTCTTC
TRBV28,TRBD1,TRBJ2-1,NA,CASSPIPGQGGVSNEQFF,TGTGCCAGCAGTCCGATCCCGGGACAGGGGGGAGTCTCCAATGAGCAGTTCTTC
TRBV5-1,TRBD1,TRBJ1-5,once,CASSSTGGSDQPQHF,TGCGCCAGCAGCTCCACAGGGGGCAGCGATCAGCCCCAGCATTTT
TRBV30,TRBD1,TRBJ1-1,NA,CAGKGQPNTEAFF,TGTGCCGGAAAGGGACAGCCGAACACTGAAGCTTTCTTT
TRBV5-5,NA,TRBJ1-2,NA,CASSLDRSTDGYTF,TGTGCCAGCAGCTTGGACAGGTCGACGGATGGCTACACCTTC
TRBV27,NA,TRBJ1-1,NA,CASSLRQVVGLNTEAFF,TGTGCCAGCAGTTTAAGACAGGTTGTGGGATTGAACACTGAAGCTTTCTTT
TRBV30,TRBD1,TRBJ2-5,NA,CAWSIRQGVETQYF,TGTGCCTGGAGTATCCGACAGGGGGTGGAGACCCAGTACTTC
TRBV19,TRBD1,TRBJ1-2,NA,CASSAYQGALNYGYTF,TGTGCCAGTAGTGCTTACCAGGGGGCGCTTAACTATGGCTACACCTTC
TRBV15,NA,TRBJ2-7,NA,CATSRGSYEQYF,TGTGCCACCAGCAGGGGCAGCTACGAGCAGTACTTC
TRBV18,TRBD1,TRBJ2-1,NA,CASSPPGGQGAPVHYNEQFF,TGTGCCAGCTCACCTCCCGGTGGACAGGGGGCCCCGGTACATTACAATGAGCAGTTCTTC
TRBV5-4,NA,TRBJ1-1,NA,CASSLAGNTEAFF,TGTGCCAGCAGCTTGGCGGGGAACACTGAAGCTTTCTTT
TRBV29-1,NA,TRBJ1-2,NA,CSVETNRESYTF,TGCAGCGTTGAAACGAACAGGGAGAGCTACACCTTC
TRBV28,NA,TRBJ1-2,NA,CASRAAGSGGYTF,TGTGCCAGCAGGGCGGCAGGGTCTGGTGGCTACACCTTC
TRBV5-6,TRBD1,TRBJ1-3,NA,CASSFWTGGRNTIYF,TGTGCCAGCAGCTTTTGGACAGGGGGAAGAAACACCATATATTTT